This is a list of T cell receptor beta chains from one sample in a study of response to subunit inactivated influenza vaccine. Each CDR3 protein is one row after TCRdb ran MiXCR on the RT-PCR reads. The sample yields more than 700,000 distinct CDR3 sequences, about 20% seen once. The specimen comprised PBMCs from blood, sampled 5 days after vaccination. All receptors come from a man aged 50-60 years who received an inactivated influenza vaccine. Both conserved end residues are part of each CDR3. The order of the fields is clone size, D gene, V gene, J gene, CDR3 DNA, CDR3 protein. The D gene is left open where the match is weak. Only some rows state a clone size, as once, few, many or a class for expanded clones.

size: few
D: TRBD2
V: TRBV27
J: TRBJ2-3
DNA: TGTGCCAGCAGTGTTAGCGGGGGGGCTGGAGATACGCAGTATTTT
CDR3: CASSVSGGAGDTQYF

size: few
D: TRBD1
V: TRBV9
J: TRBJ1-5
DNA: TGTGCCAGCAGCGTAGGGACACAGGGGGGTCAGCCCCAGCATTTT
CDR3: CASSVGTQGGQPQHF

size: few
D: TRBD2
V: TRBV15
J: TRBJ2-5
DNA: TGTGCCACCAGCAGAGACGGAAGCGGGATAGGCGACTTC
CDR3: CATSRDGSGIGDF

size: few
D: NA
V: TRBV7-2
J: TRBJ1-2
DNA: TGTGCCAGCAGCTTAGCGTCAGGGGCTAACTATGGCTACACCTTC
CDR3: CASSLASGANYGYTF

size: NA
D: NA
V: TRBV7-2
J: TRBJ2-6
DNA: TGTGCCAGCAGCTCCGGTGCTGGCGGGGCCAACGTCCTGACTTTC
CDR3: CASSSGAGGANVLTF

size: NA
D: TRBD1
V: TRBV5-1
J: TRBJ2-7
DNA: TGCGCCAGCAGCGGGGGACAGAGGTCCTACGAGCAGTACTTC
CDR3: CASSGGQRSYEQYF

size: NA
D: NA
V: TRBV20-1
J: TRBJ1-5
DNA: TGCAGTGCGCGGCCCGGGGCGGGGAATCAGCCCCAGCATTTT
CDR3: CSARPGAGNQPQHF

size: NA
D: NA
V: TRBV7-6
J: TRBJ2-3
DNA: TGTGCCAGCAGCTTAGGCACCAGGTCAGATACGCAGTATTTT
CDR3: CASSLGTRSDTQYF

size: many
D: NA
V: TRBV5-4
J: TRBJ1-2
DNA: TGTGCCAGCAGCTTGGAGTCAGGACTGCTCTATGGCTACACCTTC
CDR3: CASSLESGLLYGYTF

size: few
D: TRBD2
V: TRBV7-3
J: TRBJ2-1
DNA: TGTGCCAGCAGCTTAAGCACCACGCAGGTAGCGGGACCCCTGAGCTCCTACAATGAGCAGTTCTTC
CDR3: CASSLSTTQVAGPLSSYNEQFF

size: NA
D: NA
V: TRBV7-9
J: TRBJ2-5
DNA: TGTGCCAGCAGCTTACTAGACGTAACGGGAACCGGTACCCAGTACTTC
CDR3: CASSLLDVTGTGTQYF

size: few
D: NA
V: TRBV24-1
J: TRBJ1-2
DNA: TGTGCCACCAGTGGTGTTGGCTATGGCTACACCTTC
CDR3: CATSGVGYGYTF

size: NA
D: TRBD2
V: TRBV7-9
J: TRBJ2-7
DNA: TGTGCCAGCAGCTACTCCCGGGCTAGCGGGGGCTACTACGAGCAGTACTTC
CDR3: CASSYSRASGGYYEQYF

size: few
D: NA
V: TRBV20-1
J: TRBJ2-7
DNA: TGCAGTCCCGTGCAAGGAGGGGGCCGTACGGGGGAGCAGTACTTC
CDR3: CSPVQGGGRTGEQYF

size: few
D: TRBD2
V: TRBV20-1
J: TRBJ2-1
DNA: TGCAGTGCTAGAGATGGACTAGCGGGGGCCCTTTACAATGAGCAGTTCTTC
CDR3: CSARDGLAGALYNEQFF

size: NA
D: TRBD2
V: TRBV29-1
J: TRBJ2-3
DNA: TGCAGCGTTGGGCCCAGACTAGCGGGCCTGTATTTT
CDR3: CSVGPRLAGLYF

size: few
D: NA
V: TRBV6-2/TRBV6-3
J: TRBJ2-3
DNA: TGTGCCAGCAGCCCCAAGGCGGGGTGGGGCACAGATACGCAGTATTTT
CDR3: CASSPKAGWGTDTQYF

size: few
D: TRBD1
V: TRBV6-1
J: TRBJ1-3
DNA: TGTGCCAGCAGTGTATTGGACAGGGAAGGAAACACCATATATTTT
CDR3: CASSVLDREGNTIYF

size: NA
D: NA
V: TRBV20-1
J: TRBJ2-2
DNA: TGCAGTGCTAACCCTTATGCAGGGGGGGACACCGGGGAGCTGTTTTTT
CDR3: CSANPYAGGDTGELFF

size: few
D: TRBD2
V: TRBV6-1
J: TRBJ2-3
DNA: TGTGCCAGCAGACGTAGCGGGGGACGACCCACAGATACGCAGTATTTT
CDR3: CASRRSGGRPTDTQYF

size: few
D: TRBD2
V: TRBV13
J: TRBJ2-3
DNA: TGTGCCAGCAGCCCCCCGAGACTAGCGGCAACAGATACGCAGTATTTT
CDR3: CASSPPRLAATDTQYF

size: NA
D: NA
V: TRBV7-6
J: TRBJ2-1
DNA: TGTGCCAGCAGCCTCCCGGGACGGGGATACAATGAGCAGTTCTTC
CDR3: CASSLPGRGYNEQFF

size: once
D: TRBD1
V: TRBV7-9
J: TRBJ1-1
DNA: TGTGCCAGCAGCCGAGGGGGCTTTGGCACTGAAGCTTTCTTT
CDR3: CASSRGGFGTEAFF

size: NA
D: TRBD1
V: TRBV5-1
J: TRBJ2-7
DNA: TGCGCCAGCAGCTTGGAGGGGGCGCGAATCTACGAGCAGTACTTC
CDR3: CASSLEGARIYEQYF

size: few
D: NA
V: TRBV6-1
J: TRBJ2-6
DNA: TGTGCCAGCAGTACAGGGACGGTTATTTCTGGGGCCAACGTCCTGACTTTC
CDR3: CASSTGTVISGANVLTF

size: few
D: TRBD1
V: TRBV18
J: TRBJ1-1
DNA: TGTGCCAGCTCATCACTAAAACCGGACAGGGCGGAGGTTCTCTTT
CDR3: CASSSLKPDRAEVLF

size: NA
D: NA
V: TRBV28
J: TRBJ2-1
DNA: TGTGCCAGCAGATCACCGAGCTCCTACAATGAGCAGTTCTTC
CDR3: CASRSPSSYNEQFF

size: NA
D: NA
V: TRBV20-1
J: TRBJ2-7
DNA: TGCAGTGCTAGGCGCTCGAACCTCCGAAGCTCCTACGAGCAGTACTTC
CDR3: CSARRSNLRSSYEQYF